This entry is about one T cell receptor beta chain. Its specificity is unknown. This sample was taken from a study of cytomegalovirus exposure and HLA in healthy donors. General observations from the study: TCR beta V- and J-gene trimming was later associated with a missense DCLRE1C variant. Likely technical artifact: a cluster of highly shared sequence variants.

Trimming cost V 5 bases and J 9 bases, with 14 bases left between them. Germline CDR1 reads MNHEY; CDR2 reads SVGAGI. The CDR3 runs to 13 residues. Both 60 Vbeta primers and 13 Jbeta primers went into the PCR. Sequenced by immunoSEQ multiplex PCR; TCRdb stores in-frame clones only, minus some. Altogether some 130,000 clones are present, around 80% being singletons, with the ten largest covering roughly 6.8%. Sequenced input: PBMCs. This receptor was identified in a man aged 40-49 years in good health and CMV-seropositive. This rearrangement joins TRBV6-5 to TRBJ1-5; TRBD1 might be the D (6 bases). CDR3 region: CASSVGGLVPQHF. DNA for the CDR3: TGTGCCAGCAGTGTGGGGGGGCTGGTGCCCCAGCATTTT.